One and the same sample provided the 30 T cell receptor beta chains below, sequenced in a study of cytomegalovirus exposure and HLA in healthy donors. 60 Vbeta and 13 Jbeta primers were used in PCR. The data were produced by immunoSEQ multiplex PCR, yet TCRdb's version contains in-frame clones alone and is incomplete. Of some 130,000 clones in the sample, around 73% were seen once. Specimen: PBMCs. These receptors originate from a female donor in good health and CMV-seronegative.

The genes are TRBV2 and TRBJ2-3; D perhaps matches TRBD2 (7 bases). The CDR3 length is 15 residues. Germline V CDR1 and CDR2: SNHLY, FYNNEI. Trimming took 0 bases from V and 4 from J, leaving 11 bases between them. The CDR3 is CASSEAGGAADTQYF. CDR3 nucleotide sequence: TGTGCCAGCAGTGAAGCTGGGGGGGCCGCAGATACGCAGTATTTT.

V usage is TRBV19 and J usage is TRBJ2-7; the match to TRBD2 covers 7 bases. Per the germline V gene, CDR1 is LNHDA and CDR2 is SQIVND (reference sequence). The trim removed 7 bases at V and 1 base at J, leaving 10 bases unmatched. The CDR3 has 15 amino acids. The CDR3 is CASNRAGGRSYEQYF. CDR3 in DNA: TGTGCCAGTAACCGAGCTGGCGGGAGATCCTACGAGCAGTACTTC.

The V call is TRBV21-1, the J call TRBJ1-2; TRBD1 is the table's D call and was not checked against the DNA. TRBV21-1 is assigned pseudogene status. The CDR3 runs 16 residues. The CDR3: CASSEPPGGHNYGYTF. The CDR3 DNA sequence: TGTGCCAGCAGCGAGCCCCCAGGGGGTCATAACTATGGCTACACCTTC.

This clone was seen only once. V gene TRBV10-3 combines with J gene TRBJ2-7, with 7 nucleotides matching TRBD2. Germline CDR1 and CDR2: ENHRY and SYGVKD. There are 12 residues in the CDR3. Trimming at V came to 8 bases and at J to 5 bases, leaving 6 bases not matched to a gene. CDR3: CAIESGNDEQYF. CDR3 DNA sequence: TGTGCCATCGAGAGCGGGAATGACGAGCAGTACTTC.

CDR3 in amino acids: CASSLGTGISYEQYF. Written as DNA, the CDR3 is TGCGCCAGCAGCTTGGGGACAGGGATTTCCTACGAGCAGTACTTC. V gene TRBV5-1 combines with J gene TRBJ2-7, with TRBD1 matching 8 bases. Germline trimming cut 0 bases from V and 1 base from J; bases unmatched to any gene: 3. Germline V lookup: CDR1 SGHRS, CDR2 YFSETQ. The CDR3 sequence is 15 residues long.

The chain employs TRBV9 and TRBJ2-2; 8 bases agree with TRBD1. The CDR3 consists of 17 residues. Germline assignment: CDR1 SGDLS and CDR2 YYNGEE. Unmatched junction bases numbered 13, after V lost 4 bases and J lost 5 bases. CDR3 residues: CASSFNPGQAWTGELFF. The CDR3 DNA is TGTGCCAGCAGCTTTAATCCGGGACAGGCGTGGACCGGGGAGCTGTTTTTT.

The chain joins TRBV4-3 to TRBJ2-7; 7 nucleotides align to TRBD2. CDR1 is LGHNA and CDR2 is YSLEER in the germline V gene. The CDR3 has 16 amino acids. Trimming at V came to 0 bases and at J to 1 base, leaving 6 bases not matched to a gene. The CDR3 protein is CASSQERLAVSYEQYF. CDR3 nucleotide sequence: TGCGCCAGCAGCCAAGAACGGCTAGCGGTTTCCTACGAGCAGTACTTC.

The gene calls are TRBV7-9 and TRBJ2-1, with TRBD2 matching 10 bases. Germline lookup yields CDR1 SEHNR and CDR2 FQNEAQ (reference sequence). This CDR3 contains 13 residues. The CDR3 sequence is CATSGTYYNEQFF. The CDR3 DNA reads as TGTGCTACTAGCGGGACTTACTACAATGAGCAGTTCTTC.

The chain recombines TRBV19 with TRBJ2-1, with D possibly being TRBD2 (6 bases). V was shortened by 3 bases and J by 5 bases, with 14 bases between the two germline ends. Germline values: CDR1 LNHDA, CDR2 SQIVND (reference sequence). There are 15 residues in the CDR3. The CDR3 DNA is TGTGCCAGTAGTATTGGTGGGGACTGGAACAATGAGCAGTTCTTC. It encodes CASSIGGDWNNEQFF.

The gene calls are TRBV6-1 and TRBJ2-1, with TRBD1 matching over 9 bases. V shed 3 bases and J 5 bases; nucleotides not matched to a gene: 5. The germline V gene encodes CDR1 MNHNS and CDR2 SASEGT. This CDR3 spans 15 amino acids. The chain's CDR3 is CASSDYGTGNNEQFF. The CDR3 region has the DNA TGTGCCAGCAGTGACTACGGGACAGGGAACAATGAGCAGTTCTTC.

The J gene is TRBJ2-5, the V gene TRBV5-1, with D tentatively TRBD1 (7 bases). Between the trimmed V and J ends, which lost 5 bases and 1 base, there was a span of 12 bases. The CDR3 has 14 amino acids. Germline lookup yields CDR1 SGHRS and CDR2 YFSETQ. The CDR3 here is CASREGTVQETQYF. The CDR3 DNA reads as TGCGCCAGCAGGGAGGGGACAGTCCAAGAGACCCAGTACTTC.

In the case of this clone: Other nucleotide sequences in the sample specify the same CDR3. V usage is TRBV7-9 and J usage is TRBJ2-1, with 14 positions matching TRBD2. J lost 0 bases, V lost 1 base, and 2 bases had no gene match. The germline V gene has CDR1 SEHNR and CDR2 FQNEAQ (reference sequence). The CDR3 extends over 18 amino acids. CDR3 nucleotides: TGTGCCAGCAGCTTAGGACTAGCGGGGGGGCGCTCCTACAATGAGCAGTTCTTC. Translating gives CASSLGLAGGRSYNEQFF.

The J gene is TRBJ2-3, the V gene TRBV28; a weak D match, TRBD1 (6 bases). Germline V gene data show CDR1 as MDHEN and CDR2 as SYDVKM. The CDR3 runs 13 residues. The ends were cut back, 6 bases at V and 0 bases at J, with 7 bases in the middle. The CDR3 reads CASRQGSTDTQYF. CDR3 nucleotide sequence: TGTGCCAGCAGACAGGGAAGCACAGATACGCAGTATTTT.

The chain combines TRBV9 with TRBJ2-3; TRBD1 agrees at 7 bases. The CDR3 has 15 residues. Germline V gives CDR1 SGDLS, CDR2 YYNGEE. V lost 4 bases, J lost 2 bases, and 7 bases stayed unmatched. The CDR3 nucleotides are TGTGCCAGCAGCCCCAGGACAGGAGTCACAGATACGCAGTATTTT. Translating gives CASSPRTGVTDTQYF.

The chain is built from TRBV5-6 and TRBJ2-2; 10 nucleotides agree with TRBD2. In germline, CDR1 is SGHDT, CDR2 YYEEEE. The CDR3 spans 17 residues. The V and J ends lost 0 bases and 3 bases, in that order; junction bases with no gene match: 5. CDR3 region: CASSLGLAGQHTGELFF. In DNA form, the CDR3 reads TGTGCCAGCAGCTTGGGACTAGCGGGTCAGCACACCGGGGAGCTGTTTTTT.

This clone was seen a few times. The V and J genes are TRBV2 and TRBJ2-2; a weak D match, TRBD2 (6 bases). This CDR3 comprises 15 residues. Germline CDR1 is SNHLY and CDR2 is FYNNEI. Trimming took off 7 bases at V and 5 bases at J, with 17 bases between the two ends. The CDR3 DNA is TGTGCCAGCAAGGGGTGGATGGGGGGTACCGGGGAGCTGTTTTTT. This sequence encodes CASKGWMGGTGELFF.

The V and J genes are TRBV30 and TRBJ2-2; TRBD2 matches at 14 bases. Per germline, CDR1 GTSNPN and CDR2 SVGIG (reference sequence). Trimming removed 5 bases from V and 6 bases from J; junction bases left unmatched: 5. This CDR3 is 15 amino acids long. For the CDR3, the DNA is TGTGCCTGGGGAGGACTAGCGGGAGGATCCGGGGAGCTGTTTTTT. It yields the protein CAWGGLAGGSGELFF.

This clone was counted between two and nine times. The V gene is TRBV6-6, the J gene TRBJ1-2, with 7 bases identical to TRBD1. CDR1 and CDR2 (germline): MNHNY, SVGAGI (reference sequence). This CDR3 contains 13 residues. With 4 bases clipped from V and 2 bases from J, the junction kept 1 base outside the gene matches. The DNA for the CDR3 is TGTGCCAGCAGTTTGGGACAGAACTATGGCTACACCTTC. Translating gives CASSLGQNYGYTF.

This clone was counted a single time. This CDR3 is also generated by other DNA sequences in the sample. Here the CDR3 reads CASSPANYGYTF. The CDR3 DNA reads TGTGCCAGCAGTCCAGCTAACTATGGCTACACCTTC. This rearrangement joins TRBV28 to TRBJ1-2; D unresolved. V dropped 5 bases and J dropped 0 bases, with 4 bases sitting between them. CDR3 length: 12 amino acids. CDR1 is MDHEN and CDR2 is SYDVKM in the germline V gene.

The chain carries TRBV9 and TRBJ2-5, with 7 bases aligning to TRBD1. The CDR3 has 14 residues. J was trimmed by 4 bases and V by 3 bases; bases with no gene match: 6. The V gene's germline CDR1 is SGDLS and CDR2 YYNGEE. In DNA form, the CDR3 reads TGTGCCAGCAGCGGAGGCAGGGGGAGAGAGACCCAGTACTTC. Its translation is CASSGGRGRETQYF.

V and J are TRBV5-4 and TRBJ2-4; D is perhaps TRBD2 (5 bases). Per germline, CDR1 SGHNT and CDR2 YYREEE (reference sequence). V lost 3 bases and J 5 bases, leaving 9 bases between the germline ends. This CDR3 is 13 amino acids long. The DNA for the CDR3 is TGTGCCAGCAGCTCCGGGAACGAAAACATTCAGTACTTC. It encodes CASSSGNENIQYF.

V and J are TRBV30 and TRBJ1-5; no clear D gene. The V end lost 1 base, the J end lost 4 bases, and 8 bases lay between the germline ends. CDR1 and CDR2 (germline): GTSNPN, SVGIG (reference sequence). This CDR3 has 13 residues. CDR3 sequence reads: CAWSAGTNQPQHF. The DNA of the CDR3 is TGTGCCTGGAGTGCCGGTACGAATCAGCCCCAGCATTTT. The whole variable domain, filled in from reference TRBV30 and TRBJ1-5, reads SQTIHQWPATLVQPVGSPLSLECTVEGTSNPNLYWYRQAAGRGLQLLFYSVGIGQISSEVPQNLSASRPQDRQFILSSKKLLLSDSGFYLCAWSAGTNQPQHFGDGTRLSIL.

The chain employs TRBV6-5 and TRBJ2-7; 9 bases are shared with TRBD1. After removal of 6 bases from V and 3 bases from J, the junction contained 9 bases not matched to a gene. Germline-derived CDR1 and CDR2 are MNHEY and SVGAGI. The CDR3 consists of 15 residues. The DNA of the CDR3 is TGTGCCAGCAGGCGGTCCGGGACAGGGATCTACGAGCAGTACTTC. Its protein is CASRRSGTGIYEQYF.

In its sample, this clone was seen once. The J gene is TRBJ2-1, the V gene TRBV9, with 15 bases that match TRBD2. Germline CDR1 reads SGDLS; CDR2 reads YYNGEE. This CDR3 contains 16 residues. Trimming took 3 bases from V and 7 from J; bases not matched to a gene: 5. The CDR3 sequence: CASSGTSGRAANEQFF. The CDR3 nucleotides read TGTGCCAGCAGCGGGACTAGCGGGAGGGCCGCGAATGAGCAGTTCTTC.

The chain combines TRBV7-9 with TRBJ2-7, with 8 positions matching TRBD1. This CDR3 has 16 amino acids. Unmatched junction bases numbered 10, after V lost 4 bases and J lost 2 bases. Germline V CDR1 and CDR2: SEHNR, FQNEAQ (reference sequence). CDR3 region: CASSSSLRTGTYEQYF. CDR3 in DNA: TGTGCCAGCAGCTCATCACTACGGACAGGGACCTACGAGCAGTACTTC.

The rearrangement joins TRBV6-4 to TRBJ1-1; D ambiguous. Per germline, CDR1 MRHNA and CDR2 SNTAGT. V was cut by 10 bases and J by 1 base, with 13 bases left in between. This CDR3 is built from 13 residues. The CDR3 here is CATYGDPNTEAFF. The CDR3 region has the DNA TGTGCCACATACGGTGATCCGAACACTGAAGCTTTCTTT.

The chain combines TRBV6-5 with TRBJ1-2; D is unresolved. CDR3 length: 14 residues. Trimming stripped 6 bases from V and 7 bases from J, with 18 bases between. The germline CDR1 and CDR2 sequences are MNHEY and SVGAGI. The CDR3 is CASSKGGIGRGYTF. The CDR3, as DNA: TGTGCCAGCAGCAAAGGAGGGATCGGTCGTGGCTACACCTTC.

The V and J genes are TRBV7-9 and TRBJ2-1; D is undetermined. The germline gives CDR1 SEHNR, CDR2 FQNEAQ (reference sequence). The CDR3 totals 11 residues. Trimming pared 5 bases from V and 4 bases from J, leaving 3 bases between. The CDR3, as DNA: TGTGCCAGCAGCCCTTACAATGAGCAGTTCTTC. Protein sequence: CASSPYNEQFF.

The chain recombines TRBV6-6 with TRBJ2-1; D is uncertain. Germline V gene lookup returns CDR1 MNHNY and CDR2 SVGAGI (reference sequence). The CDR3 covers 12 residues. The ends were cut back, 6 bases at V and 4 bases at J, with 7 bases in the middle. The DNA of the CDR3 is TGTGCCAGCAGAGACTTGTACAATGAGCAGTTCTTC. Protein product: CASRDLYNEQFF.

This chain connects TRBV28 to TRBJ2-7; the D is unclear. The CDR3 sequence is 17 residues long. V lost 5 bases and J 5 bases, leaving 25 bases between the germline ends. Germline V gene data show CDR1 as MDHEN and CDR2 as SYDVKM. The CDR3, as DNA: TGTGCCAGCAGTCCCAACCTCGTCGATTGTAGCTGCCACGAGCAGTACTTC. Translating gives CASSPNLVDCSCHEQYF.